The 9 T cell receptor beta chains below were found in one sample sequenced in a study of blood T cell repertoires in COVID-19. Data came from immunoSEQ multiplex PCR; TCRdb stores just in-frame clones and leaves some out. The profile shows 250,000 or so clones, about 80% of them singletons. The specimen was peripheral blood. These TCRs come from a woman aged 80 or older with acute or convalescent COVID-19.

This chain connects TRBV18 to TRBJ2-7; 8 bases match TRBD1. The CDR3 contains 15 residues. Germline V gene lookup returns CDR1 KGHSH and CDR2 LQKENI. With V trimmed by 0 bases and J by 2 bases, 3 bases remained unmatched. As DNA, the CDR3 is TGTGCCAGCTCACCACCGAGGACAGGGACCTACGAGCAGTACTTC. It codes for CASSPPRTGTYEQYF.

The chain uses TRBV3-1 (or the pseudogene TRBV3-2) and TRBJ2-3; 7 positions match TRBD1. The CDR3 extends over 17 amino acids. Per the germline V gene, CDR1 is LGHDT and CDR2 is YNNKEL (reference sequence). J was trimmed by 2 bases and V by 2 bases; bases with no gene match: 10. In DNA form, the CDR3 reads TGTGCCAGCAGCCAAAAACCGGCCAGGGGGAACACAGATACGCAGTATTTT. Its protein product is CASSQKPARGNTDTQYF.

The chain employs TRBV28 and TRBJ1-1; TRBD1 aligns across 8 bases. The CDR3 is 13 residues long. Germline-derived CDR1 and CDR2 are MDHEN and SYDVKM. V was clipped by 6 bases and J by 4 bases; unmatched bases: 4. The DNA of the CDR3 is TGTGCCAGCAGGAACAGGGGGGTCACTGAAGCTTTCTTT. Its protein is CASRNRGVTEAFF.

The rearrangement links TRBV6-6 to TRBJ2-1; D call uncertain. The germline V gene has CDR1 MNHNY and CDR2 SVGAGI (reference sequence). Trimming cost V 6 bases and J 9 bases, with 12 bases left between them. This CDR3 has 12 residues. The CDR3 reads CASSPSRFEQFF. In DNA, the CDR3 is TGTGCCAGCAGCCCGTCTAGATTTGAGCAGTTCTTC.

This clone was picked up one time. The V and J genes are TRBV5-1 and TRBJ1-1; 8 positions agree with TRBD1. This CDR3 region has 16 residues. Germline V gene lookup returns CDR1 SGHRS and CDR2 YFSETQ. After removal of 0 bases from V and 0 bases from J, the junction contained 4 bases not matched to a gene. The CDR3 DNA follows: TGCGCCAGCAGCTTGGACTACAGGGGGATGAACACTGAAGCTTTCTTT. This encodes CASSLDYRGMNTEAFF.

This clone was found a few times. This chain links TRBV6-5 with TRBJ2-7; perhaps TRBD1 as D (6 bases). V was pared by 9 bases and J by 0 bases, with 15 bases between. This CDR3 is built from 14 residues. Germline V gene sequence: CDR1 MNHEY, CDR2 SVGAGI. The CDR3 loop is CASVSTGSSYEQYF. The CDR3 DNA reads TGTGCCAGTGTATCAACAGGGAGCTCCTACGAGCAGTACTTC.

CDR3 sequence reads: CASSLTTANYGYTF. CDR3 bases: TGTGCCAGCAGCTTAACGACAGCTAACTATGGCTACACCTTC. The chain has TRBV7-3 and TRBJ1-2; D is perhaps TRBD1 (5 bases). V lost 0 bases, J lost 0 bases, and 5 bases lay in between. The CDR3 loop spans 14 amino acids. CDR1 and CDR2 (germline): SGHTA, FQGTGA.

The V call is TRBV5-6, the J call TRBJ1-3; TRBD1 is a possible D gene (5 bases). The V gene lost 1 base and the J gene lost 0 bases, with 11 bases spanning the gap. The V gene's germline CDR1 is SGHDT and CDR2 YYEEEE. There are 16 residues in the CDR3. The chain's CDR3 is CASSLLGLRSGNTIYF. Written as DNA, the CDR3 is TGTGCCAGCAGCTTGTTGGGGCTGCGCTCTGGAAACACCATATATTTT.

The CDR3 coding sequence is TGCAGTGCTAGTCCCGCGTTGAATGAGCAGTTCTTC. Translated: CSASPALNEQFF. V is TRBV20-1 and J is TRBJ2-1; D is unclear. Trimming stripped 3 bases from V and 7 bases from J, with 10 bases between. The CDR3 sequence is 12 residues long. Germline V gene data show CDR1 as DFQATT and CDR2 as SNEGSKA (reference sequence).